This section outlines one T cell receptor beta chain sequence together with its context. There are 13 residues in the CDR3. In germline, CDR1 is MNHEY, CDR2 SMNVEV (reference sequence). V lost 7 bases to trimming and J lost 5 bases; unmatched junction nucleotides: 4. These data originate in a study of T cell changes during pregnancy in multiple sclerosis. Method: immunoSEQ multiplex PCR; TCRdb's copy keeps in-frame clones and lacks some. The sample lists over 85,000 clones; around 92% were seen once. The receptor was derived from a female donor in good health, enrolled as a control in a pregnancy study. Source: peripheral blood, taken after pregnancy. The chain has TRBV27 and TRBJ1-1, with 10 bases lining up with TRBD1. The CDR3 loop reads CASKGQGSTEAFF. In nucleotides, the CDR3 is TGTGCCAGCAAGGGACAGGGGTCGACTGAAGCTTTCTTT.